A selection of T cell receptor beta chains follows, all from one sample in a study of shared clonotypes between healthy human individuals. Sequencing used immunoSEQ multiplex PCR; TCRdb keeps in-frame clones, though not all of them. Here the sample spans more than 1,200,000 clones, around 98.5% being singletons. Sequencing was performed on naive CD4+ T cells sorted from blood. These receptors were collected from a man aged 30 to 45 in good health. CDR3s include the opening cysteine and the closing phenylalanine or tryptophan. The order of the fields is V gene, D gene, clone size, J gene, CDR3 DNA, CDR3 protein. A D gene is named only where the DNA matches it firmly. Size tells how often a clone was seen (once, few, many) or the class of an expanded clone, and some rows leave it out.

>TRBV7-6|TRBD1|.|TRBJ1-2
TGTGCCAGCAGCTTAGGGACAGGCCAAGCTAACTATGGCTACACCTTC
CASSLGTGQANYGYTF
>TRBV18|.|.|TRBJ2-2
TGTGCCAGCTCACCTACAACGAACACCGGGGAGCTGTTTTTT
CASSPTTNTGELFF
>TRBV25-1|.|.|TRBJ1-2
TGTGCCAGCAGTGAAGGGTTCGGTGGCTACACCTTC
CASSEGFGGYTF
>TRBV7-2|.|.|TRBJ2-1
TGTGCCAGCAGTACAGGGACGTTCAATGAGCAGTTCTTC
CASSTGTFNEQFF
>TRBV28|.|few|TRBJ1-2
TGTGCCAGCAGCTTCGATCGACGTTATGGCTACACCTTC
CASSFDRRYGYTF
>TRBV21-1|.|.|TRBJ2-7
TGTGCCAGCAGCAAAGTCAGCGACAGGGGGTGTCGGGAGCAGTACTTC
CASSKVSDRGCREQYF
>TRBV29-1|.|.|TRBJ2-7
TGCAGCGTTGCTTCAGGGGCCGCCTACGAGCAGTACTTC
CSVASGAAYEQYF
>TRBV11-2|.|.|TRBJ1-1
TGTGCCAGCAGCTTGGGGGTAGCGAACACTGAAGCTTTCTTT
CASSLGVANTEAFF
>TRBV28|TRBD2|.|TRBJ2-1
TGTGCCAGCAGTTTAGGGTGGCTAGCGGGAGAATGGGACAATGAGCAGTTCTTC
CASSLGWLAGEWDNEQFF
>TRBV5-4|.|.|TRBJ2-3
TGTGCCAGCAGGGAGGGACTTGGAGATACGCAGTATTTT
CASREGLGDTQYF
>TRBV2|.|.|TRBJ1-5
TGTGCCAGCAACAATGAACTGAATCAGCCCCAGCATTTT
CASNNELNQPQHF
>TRBV5-1|TRBD1|.|TRBJ2-2
TGCGCCAGCAGCGGGGGACAGGGATTTGCCGGGGAGCTGTTTTTT
CASSGGQGFAGELFF
>TRBV9|.|.|TRBJ2-5
TGTGCCAGCAGCGTAGTAGGGCAGAATTCAGAGACCCAGTACTTC
CASSVVGQNSETQYF
>TRBV7-2|.|few|TRBJ2-1
TGTGCCAGCAGCTTAGAAGGCAATGAGCAGTTCTTC
CASSLEGNEQFF
>TRBV29-1|TRBD1|.|TRBJ2-1
TGCAGCGTTGAAGAGGGGACAGGGAGCTCCTACAATGAGCAGTTCTTC
CSVEEGTGSSYNEQFF
>TRBV28|TRBD1|.|TRBJ1-5
TGTGCCAGCCAAAACAGGGGCGCGAGTCAGCCCCAGCATTTT
CASQNRGASQPQHF
>TRBV4-1|.|.|TRBJ2-7
TGCGCCAGCAGCCGCCACGAGGGAAGTAGCGATAGGGACTACGAGCAGTACTTC
CASSRHEGSSDRDYEQYF
>TRBV19|.|.|TRBJ1-4
TGTGCCAGTAGTCCCCGGACGTCTCCAGTGCGGTACGAGAGGCTGTTTTTT
CASSPRTSPVRYERLFF
>TRBV5-5|TRBD2|.|TRBJ2-1
TGTGCCAGCAGCTATGGACTAGCGGGAGGTATCTACAATGAGCAGTTCTTC
CASSYGLAGGIYNEQFF
>TRBV27|.|.|TRBJ1-4
TGTGCCAGCAGTCAGGCAGGGAGATCTAATGAAAAACTGTTTTTT
CASSQAGRSNEKLFF
>TRBV7-2|.|.|TRBJ2-1
TGTGCCAGCAGGCTAGGGGGCTACAATGAGCAGTTCTTC
CASRLGGYNEQFF
>TRBV19|.|.|TRBJ1-4
TGTGCCAGTAGTGCGTACAAGACAACTAATGAAAAACTGTTTTTT
CASSAYKTTNEKLFF
>TRBV28|TRBD1|.|TRBJ1-2
TGTGCCAGCAGGATTTCCCCGGGACAGGGTCATGGCTACACCTTC
CASRISPGQGHGYTF
>TRBV21-1|.|.|TRBJ2-2
TGTGCCAGCAGCAAACGGACTAGTGAGAACACCGGGGAGCTGTTTTTT
CASSKRTSENTGELFF
>TRBV15|TRBD2|.|TRBJ2-1
TGTGCCACCAGCAGACGCCCGAACCCCCGGGGAGGGGCGGCCTCCTACAATGAGCAGTTCTTC
CATSRRPNPRGGAASYNEQFF
>TRBV2|TRBD1|.|TRBJ1-3
TGTGCCAGCAGTGGGGACAGGGGAAACACCATATATTTT
CASSGDRGNTIYF
>TRBV30|TRBD2|.|TRBJ2-7
TGTGCCTGGAGTATGCTGGCGGGAGCCTCGGGCGAGCAGTACTTC
CAWSMLAGASGEQYF
>TRBV19|TRBD2|.|TRBJ2-1
TGTGCCAGTAGTGGACTAGCGGGACGTAATGAGCAGTTCTTC
CASSGLAGRNEQFF
>TRBV28|TRBD2|once|TRBJ2-1
TGTGCCAGCAGTTTCAGGGCGGGAGTTGGGCAGTTCTTC
CASSFRAGVGQFF
>TRBV25-1|TRBD1|.|TRBJ1-2
TGTGCCAGCAGTGAAAACTCTATGACAGGGGACGGCTACACCTTC
CASSENSMTGDGYTF
>TRBV5-4|.|.|TRBJ2-2
TGTGCCAGCGGCACCGGGGAGCTGTTTTTT
CASGTGELFF
>TRBV5-4|.|.|TRBJ2-3
TGTGCCAGCAGCTTGTCTGTGGGTTCAGATACGCAGTATTTT
CASSLSVGSDTQYF
>TRBV15|.|.|TRBJ2-7
TGTGCCACCAGCAGACAGGGTCAGGGCGAGCAGTACTTC
CATSRQGQGEQYF
>TRBV29-1|.|once|TRBJ1-2
TGCAGCGTTCTTCAGGGGAGCTATGGCTACACCTTC
CSVLQGSYGYTF
>TRBV11-2|TRBD1|.|TRBJ2-3
TGTGCCAGCAGTCGGGACAGCCTCACAGATACGCAGTATTTT
CASSRDSLTDTQYF
>TRBV7-8|.|.|TRBJ2-1
TGTGCCAGCAGCTTCTACGACAGAGGAACCTACAATGAGCAGTTCTTC
CASSFYDRGTYNEQFF
>TRBV29-1|.|.|TRBJ2-2
TGCAGCGTTGGATACCCTTCCACCGGGGAGCTGTTTTTT
CSVGYPSTGELFF
>TRBV7-2|TRBD1|.|TRBJ1-2
TGTGCCAGCAGGTCCGGGACAGGGGTGTATGGCTACACCTTC
CASRSGTGVYGYTF
>TRBV5-5|TRBD1|.|TRBJ2-1
TGTGCCAGCAGCTTGGCCTATCACAGGGGTATAAACAATGAGCAGTTCTTC
CASSLAYHRGINNEQFF
>TRBV14|.|.|TRBJ2-3
TGTGCCAGCAGCCAGGATCGACAGGGCACAGATACGCAGTATTTT
CASSQDRQGTDTQYF
>TRBV7-3|.|.|TRBJ2-2
TGTGCCAGCAGCCGGACCCGGAACACCGGGGAGCTGTTTTTT
CASSRTRNTGELFF
>TRBV10-3|.|.|TRBJ2-7
TGTGCCATCAGTGATCCGGGAAGTGAGCAGTACTTC
CAISDPGSEQYF
>TRBV5-1|TRBD1|.|TRBJ1-5
TGCGCCAGCAGCCCCACAGGGGCCGGGATGAATCAGCCCCAGCATTTT
CASSPTGAGMNQPQHF
>TRBV5-1|TRBD1|.|TRBJ2-7
TGCGCCAGCAGCTGGACAGGGAATCTCTACGAGCAGTACTTC
CASSWTGNLYEQYF
>TRBV5-1|.|.|TRBJ2-2
TGCGCCAGCAGCTTGGATGGGGGGTTCGGCACCGGGGAGCTGTTTTTT
CASSLDGGFGTGELFF
>TRBV10-1|.|.|TRBJ2-1
TGCGCCAGCAGTGATTTACCGGGACTGTTCGCTGAGCAGTTCTTC
CASSDLPGLFAEQFF
>TRBV7-6|.|.|TRBJ2-1
TGTGCCAGCAGCTTAGTCGGGGCGGGACGCACCTACAATGAGCAGTTCTTC
CASSLVGAGRTYNEQFF
>TRBV19|.|once|TRBJ2-2
TGTGCCAGTAGTATTGGGCGGTACACCGGGGAGCTGTTTTTT
CASSIGRYTGELFF
>TRBV10-1|TRBD2|.|TRBJ2-1
TGCGCCAGCAGCCCCGTTTCTTCTAGCGGATTCTACAATGAGCAGTTCTTC
CASSPVSSSGFYNEQFF
>TRBV5-1|TRBD2|.|TRBJ2-1
TGCGCCAGCAGCTTGGCCTCCGGGACTAGGGACAATGAGCAGTTCTTC
CASSLASGTRDNEQFF
>TRBV5-4|TRBD1|.|TRBJ1-1
TGTGCCAGCAGCCCGGGACAGGGGTACACTGAAGCTTTCTTT
CASSPGQGYTEAFF
>TRBV7-8|TRBD1|once|TRBJ1-5
TGTGCCAGCAGCGGGGGACAGGGGTATAGGGGCAATCAGCCCCAGCATTTT
CASSGGQGYRGNQPQHF
>TRBV21-1|.|.|TRBJ1-3
TGTGCCAGCAGCAAAGCGCTTTTGGCGGGACAGGAAAGCTCTGGAAACACCATATATTTT
CASSKALLAGQESSGNTIYF
>TRBV5-1|.|.|TRBJ2-3
TGCGCCAGCAGCTTAATGTCTTTAGGCACAGATACGCAGTATTTT
CASSLMSLGTDTQYF
>TRBV9|TRBD2|.|TRBJ2-3
TGTGCCAGCAGCGCGGCCGGGACTAGCGGGAGCGTAGATACGCAGTATTTT
CASSAAGTSGSVDTQYF
>TRBV18|.|.|TRBJ2-5
TGTGCCAGCTCACCCTTAGACAGGCAAGAGACCCAGTACTTC
CASSPLDRQETQYF
>TRBV6-5|TRBD1|.|TRBJ2-7
TGTGCCAGCAGTTACGGGACAGGGGTCGACGAGCAGTACTTC
CASSYGTGVDEQYF
>TRBV6-1|.|.|TRBJ1-3
TGTGCCAGCAGTGAACTTCGTGATTTAGGGCAGAGCTCTGGAAACACCATATATTTT
CASSELRDLGQSSGNTIYF
>TRBV28|.|.|TRBJ2-3
TGTGCCAGCAGTCCCCCCTTGGGTCTCGGAGATACGCAGTATTTT
CASSPPLGLGDTQYF
>TRBV28|TRBD2|.|TRBJ2-3
TGTGCCAGCCGACTAGCGGGAAGCACAGATACGCAGTATTTT
CASRLAGSTDTQYF